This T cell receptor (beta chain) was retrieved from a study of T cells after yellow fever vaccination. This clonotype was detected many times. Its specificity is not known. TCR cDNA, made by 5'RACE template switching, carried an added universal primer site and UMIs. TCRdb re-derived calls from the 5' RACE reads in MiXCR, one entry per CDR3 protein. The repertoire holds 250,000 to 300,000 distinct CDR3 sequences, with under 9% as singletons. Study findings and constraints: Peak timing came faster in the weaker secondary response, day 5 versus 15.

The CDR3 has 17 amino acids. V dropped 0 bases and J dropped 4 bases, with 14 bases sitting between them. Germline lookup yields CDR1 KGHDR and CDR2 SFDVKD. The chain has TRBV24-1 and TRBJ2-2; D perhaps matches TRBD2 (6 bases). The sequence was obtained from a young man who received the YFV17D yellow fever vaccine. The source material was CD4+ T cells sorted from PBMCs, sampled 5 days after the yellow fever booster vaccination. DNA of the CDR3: TGTGCCACCAGTGATTTGGCGGGGCGTCGAGGCACCGGGGAGCTGTTTTTT. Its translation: CATSDLAGRRGTGELFF.